The 7 T cell receptor beta chains below come from one sample, sequenced in a study of cytomegalovirus exposure and HLA in healthy donors. Vbeta (60) and Jbeta (13) primers were used in the PCR. The method was immunoSEQ multiplex PCR; TCRdb's version includes in-frame clones alone and lacks a portion of them. This repertoire shows tens of thousands of clones, about three quarters found once; its top ten account for approximately 4.8%. Specimen: PBMCs. All receptors come from a male donor in good health and CMV-seropositive.

This clone was seen a single time. This chain connects TRBV5-1 to TRBJ2-7; 7 bases fit TRBD1. V gave up 3 bases and J gave up 2 bases; unmatched junction bases: 5. CDR1 SGHRS and CDR2 YFSETQ come from the germline V gene. The CDR3 spans 14 residues. CDR3 in DNA: TGCGCCAGCAGCTCGACAGGGAACACCTACGAGCAGTACTTC. Its protein product is CASSSTGNTYEQYF.

V gene TRBV19 combines with J gene TRBJ1-2; 9 bases match TRBD1. V shed 1 base, J shed 10 bases, and the junction held 1 base outside the gene matches. This CDR3 has 12 residues. Per germline, CDR1 LNHDA and CDR2 SQIVND (reference sequence). CDR3 protein: CASSIGDRVYTF. The DNA of the CDR3 is TGTGCCAGTAGTATAGGGGACAGGGTCTACACCTTC. The full variable domain, with the rest looked up from reference TRBV19 and TRBJ1-2, is DGGITQSPKYLFRKEGQNVTLSCEQNLNHDAMYWYRQDPGQGLRLIYYSQIVNDFQKGDIAEGYSVSREKKESFPLTVTSAQKNPTAFYLCASSIGDRVYTFGSGTRLTVV.

The J gene is TRBJ1-6, the V gene TRBV6-5; D is unclear. This CDR3 spans 13 amino acids. The germline V gene has CDR1 MNHEY and CDR2 SVGAGI. V was trimmed by 6 bases and J by 9 bases, leaving 12 bases between them. The CDR3 is CASRTSGSSPLHF. The CDR3 nucleotides read TGTGCCAGCAGAACCTCAGGCAGTTCACCCCTCCACTTT.

This chain links TRBV7-2 with TRBJ2-7; D gene ambiguous. The germline V gene encodes CDR1 SGHTA and CDR2 FQGNSA. There are 14 residues in the CDR3. V dropped 2 bases and J dropped 6 bases, with 14 bases sitting between them. The CDR3 sequence: CASSLSGPEVEQYF. In nucleotides, the CDR3 is TGTGCCAGCAGCTTAAGTGGCCCCGAGGTCGAGCAGTACTTC.

The chain has TRBV6-1 and TRBJ2-7; no definite D call. Germline CDR1 is MNHNS and CDR2 is SASEGT. This CDR3 has 13 residues. V was pared by 0 bases and J by 2 bases, with 5 bases between. CDR3 sequence: CASSEALPYEQYF. The CDR3 DNA is TGTGCCAGCAGTGAAGCCCTCCCCTACGAGCAGTACTTC.

V usage is TRBV2 and J usage is TRBJ2-7; TRBD2 agrees at 9 bases. V trimming: 7 bases; J trimming: 2 bases; junction bases outside the gene matches: 12. CDR1 is SNHLY and CDR2 is FYNNEI in the germline V gene. This CDR3 has 16 amino acids. CDR3 in amino acids: CASTLLPLAGTYEQYF. The CDR3 coding sequence is TGTGCCAGCACCCTACTCCCGCTAGCGGGGACCTACGAGCAGTACTTC.

This chain joins TRBV27 and TRBJ2-7; possibly TRBD2 for D (6 bases). The germline V and J ends were trimmed by 4 bases and 4 bases, with 11 bases remaining between them. Looked up from germline, CDR1 is MNHEY and CDR2 is SMNVEV (reference sequence). The CDR3 loop spans 13 amino acids. CDR3 coding DNA: TGTGCCAGCAGTTGGGGGGAAGCGTACGAGCAGTACTTC. Translated: CASSWGEAYEQYF.